This T cell receptor beta chain derives from a study of blood T cell repertoires in COVID-19. Source study methods: The assay estimated nucleated cells by amplifying reference gene primers. TCRdb keeps only in-frame clones here, not all; method: immunoSEQ multiplex PCR. V and J calls and clone size come straight from that table; D and trimming were deduced from the DNA. This repertoire shows about 350,000 clones, about nine tenths found once; its top ten account for just under 7.5%. Germline V lookup: CDR1 MNHEY, CDR2 SMNVEV (reference sequence). The CDR3 is made up of 12 amino acids. The source is a woman in her 70s with COVID-19, enrolled during active disease. The source material was peripheral blood. V and J are TRBV27 and TRBJ2-5; 9 bases are a match to TRBD1. The CDR3 DNA is TGTACCGCCGGGACAGGGACCGGGACCCAGTACTTC. Its translation: CTAGTGTGTQYF.